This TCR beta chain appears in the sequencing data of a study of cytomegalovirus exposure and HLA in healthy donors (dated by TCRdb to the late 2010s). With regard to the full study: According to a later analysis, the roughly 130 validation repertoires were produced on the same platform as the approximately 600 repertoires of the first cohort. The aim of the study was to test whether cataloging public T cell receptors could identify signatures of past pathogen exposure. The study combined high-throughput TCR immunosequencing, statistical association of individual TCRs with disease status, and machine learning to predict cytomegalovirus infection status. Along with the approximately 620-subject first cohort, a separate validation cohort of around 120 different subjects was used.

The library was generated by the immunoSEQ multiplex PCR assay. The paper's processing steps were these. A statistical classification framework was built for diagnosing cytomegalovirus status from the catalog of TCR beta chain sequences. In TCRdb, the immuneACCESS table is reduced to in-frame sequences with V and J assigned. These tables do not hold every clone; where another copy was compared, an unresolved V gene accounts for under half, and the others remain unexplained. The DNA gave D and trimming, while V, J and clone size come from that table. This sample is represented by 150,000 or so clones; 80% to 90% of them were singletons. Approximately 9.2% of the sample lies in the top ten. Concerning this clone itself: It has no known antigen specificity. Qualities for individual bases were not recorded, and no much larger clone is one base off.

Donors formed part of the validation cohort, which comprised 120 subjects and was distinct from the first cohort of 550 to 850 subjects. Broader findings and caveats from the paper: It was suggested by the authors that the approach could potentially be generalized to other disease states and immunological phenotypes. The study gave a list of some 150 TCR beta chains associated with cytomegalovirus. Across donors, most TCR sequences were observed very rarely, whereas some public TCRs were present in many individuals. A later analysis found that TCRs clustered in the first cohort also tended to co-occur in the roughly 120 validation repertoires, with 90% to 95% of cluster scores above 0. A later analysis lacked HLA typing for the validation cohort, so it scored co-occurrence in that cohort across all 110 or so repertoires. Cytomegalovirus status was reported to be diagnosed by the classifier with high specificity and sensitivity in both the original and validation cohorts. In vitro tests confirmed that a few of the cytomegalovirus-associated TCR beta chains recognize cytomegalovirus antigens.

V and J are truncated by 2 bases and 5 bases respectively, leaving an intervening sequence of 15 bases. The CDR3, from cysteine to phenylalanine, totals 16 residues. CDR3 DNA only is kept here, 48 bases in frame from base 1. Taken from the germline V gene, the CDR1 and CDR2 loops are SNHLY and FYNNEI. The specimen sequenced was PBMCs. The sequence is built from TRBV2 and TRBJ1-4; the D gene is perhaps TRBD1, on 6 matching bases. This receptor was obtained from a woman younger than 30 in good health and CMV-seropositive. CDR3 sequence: CASSEYWGQGNEKLFF. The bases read TGTGCCAGCAGTGAATATTGGGGGCAGGGGAATGAAAAACTGTTTTTT.